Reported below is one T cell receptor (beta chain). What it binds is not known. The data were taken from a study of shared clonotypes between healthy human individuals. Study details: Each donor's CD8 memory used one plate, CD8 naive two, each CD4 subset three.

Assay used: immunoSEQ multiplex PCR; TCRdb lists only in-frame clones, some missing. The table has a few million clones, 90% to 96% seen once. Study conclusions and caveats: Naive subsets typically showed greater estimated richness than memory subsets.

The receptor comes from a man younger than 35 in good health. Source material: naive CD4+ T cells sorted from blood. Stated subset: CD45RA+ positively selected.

CDR3 DNA sequence: TGTGCCAGCAGGACCGGGAGGGCGGGGGTCGAGCAGTTCTTC. Residues: CASRTGRAGVEQFF. V is TRBV6-6 and J is TRBJ2-1; 8 nucleotides agree with TRBD2. Trimming took 6 bases from V and 10 from J; bases not matched to a gene: 11. Per germline, CDR1 MNHNY and CDR2 SVGAGI (reference sequence). The CDR3 is made up of 14 amino acids.